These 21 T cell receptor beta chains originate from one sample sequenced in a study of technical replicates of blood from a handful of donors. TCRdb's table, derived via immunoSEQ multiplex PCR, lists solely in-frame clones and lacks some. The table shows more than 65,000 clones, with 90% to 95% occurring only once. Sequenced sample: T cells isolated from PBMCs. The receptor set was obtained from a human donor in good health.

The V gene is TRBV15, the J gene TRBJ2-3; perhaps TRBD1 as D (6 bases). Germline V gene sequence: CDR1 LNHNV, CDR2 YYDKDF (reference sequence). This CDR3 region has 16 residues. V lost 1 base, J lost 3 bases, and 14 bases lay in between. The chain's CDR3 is CATSRGDGQGTDTQYF. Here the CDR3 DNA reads TGTGCCACCAGCAGAGGGGACGGCCAGGGGACAGATACGCAGTATTTT.

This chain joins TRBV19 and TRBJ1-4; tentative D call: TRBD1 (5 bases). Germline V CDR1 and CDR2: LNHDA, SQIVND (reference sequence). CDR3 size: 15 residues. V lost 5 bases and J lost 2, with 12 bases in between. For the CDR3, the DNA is TGTGCCAGTAGTCCCCAGGGTGCCACTAATGAAAAACTGTTTTTT. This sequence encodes CASSPQGATNEKLFF.

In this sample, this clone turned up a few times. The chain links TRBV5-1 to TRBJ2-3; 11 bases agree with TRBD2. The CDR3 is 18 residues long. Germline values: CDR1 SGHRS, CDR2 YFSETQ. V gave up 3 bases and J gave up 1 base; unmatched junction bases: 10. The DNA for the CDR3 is TGCGCCAGCAGCTCATCTAGCGGGGGGCGTATTGGCACAGATACGCAGTATTTT. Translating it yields CASSSSSGGRIGTDTQYF.

CDR3 protein: CASSLRTANQPQHF. CDR3 nucleotide sequence: TGTGCCAGCAGTTTGCGGACAGCAAATCAGCCCCAGCATTTT. The rearrangement links TRBV28 to TRBJ1-5, with D possibly TRBD1 on 6 matching bases. The CDR3 is 14 residues long. Germline values: CDR1 MDHEN, CDR2 SYDVKM. Trimming removed 3 bases at V and 4 bases at J, with 10 bases between.

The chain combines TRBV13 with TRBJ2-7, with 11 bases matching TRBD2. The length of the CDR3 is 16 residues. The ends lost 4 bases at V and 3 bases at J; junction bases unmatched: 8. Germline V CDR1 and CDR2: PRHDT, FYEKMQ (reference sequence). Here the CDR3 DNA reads TGTGCCAGCAGCTCCCGGACTAGCGGGTTCCACTACGAGCAGTACTTC. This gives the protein CASSSRTSGFHYEQYF.

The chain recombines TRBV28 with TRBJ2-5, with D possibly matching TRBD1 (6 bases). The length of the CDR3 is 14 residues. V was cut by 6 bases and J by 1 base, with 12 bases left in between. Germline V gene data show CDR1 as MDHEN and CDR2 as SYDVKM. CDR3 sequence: CASSIRDIQETQYF. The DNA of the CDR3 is TGTGCCAGCAGCATACGGGACATCCAAGAGACCCAGTACTTC.

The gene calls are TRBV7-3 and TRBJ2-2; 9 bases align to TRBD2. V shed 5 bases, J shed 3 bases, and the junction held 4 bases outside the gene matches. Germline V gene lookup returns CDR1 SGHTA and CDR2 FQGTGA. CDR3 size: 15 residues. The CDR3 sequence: CASSKGLAYTGELFF. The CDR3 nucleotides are TGTGCCAGCAGCAAGGGACTAGCTTACACCGGGGAGCTGTTTTTT.

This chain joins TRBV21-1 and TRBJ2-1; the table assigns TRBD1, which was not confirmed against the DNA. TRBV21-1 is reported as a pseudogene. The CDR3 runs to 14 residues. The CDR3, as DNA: TGTGCCAGCAGCAAGGACATAGAATACAATGAGCAGTTCTTC. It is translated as CASSKDIEYNEQFF.

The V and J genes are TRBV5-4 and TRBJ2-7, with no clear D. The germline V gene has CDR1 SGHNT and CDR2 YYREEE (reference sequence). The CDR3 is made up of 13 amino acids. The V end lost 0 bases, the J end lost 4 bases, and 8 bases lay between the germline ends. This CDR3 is CASSLGADYEQYF. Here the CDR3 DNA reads TGTGCCAGCAGCTTGGGGGCAGATTACGAGCAGTACTTC.

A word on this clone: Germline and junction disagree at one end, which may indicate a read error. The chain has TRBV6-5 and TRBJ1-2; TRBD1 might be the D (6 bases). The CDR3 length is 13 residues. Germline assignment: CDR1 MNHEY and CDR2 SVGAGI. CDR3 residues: CASSGRTAEKVDF. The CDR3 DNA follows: TGTGCCAGCAGTGGCCGGACAGCCGAGAAGGTTGACTTC.

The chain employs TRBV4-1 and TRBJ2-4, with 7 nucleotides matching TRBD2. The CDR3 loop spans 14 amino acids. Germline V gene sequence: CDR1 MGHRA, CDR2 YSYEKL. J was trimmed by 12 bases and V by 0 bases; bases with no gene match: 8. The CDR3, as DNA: TGCGCCAGCAGCCAAGAGGGCAGCGGGACTACTCAGTACTTC. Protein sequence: CASSQEGSGTTQYF.

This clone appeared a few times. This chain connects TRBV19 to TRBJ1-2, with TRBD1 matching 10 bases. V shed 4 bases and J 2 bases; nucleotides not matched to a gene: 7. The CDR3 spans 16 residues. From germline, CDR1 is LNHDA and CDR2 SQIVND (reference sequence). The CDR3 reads CASSTNRQGANYGYTF. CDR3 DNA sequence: TGTGCCAGTAGTACCAACCGACAGGGGGCAAACTATGGCTACACCTTC.

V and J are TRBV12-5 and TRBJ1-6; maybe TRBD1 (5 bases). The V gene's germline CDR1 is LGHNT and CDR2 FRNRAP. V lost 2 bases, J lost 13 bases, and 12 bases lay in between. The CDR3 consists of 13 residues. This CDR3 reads CASGLSRVEPLHF. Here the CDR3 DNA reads TGTGCTAGTGGTTTGTCCAGGGTGGAGCCCCTCCACTTT.

CDR3 in DNA: TGTGCCAGCAATAAGCAGGGGGCAGAGCCCGAAAAACTGTTTTTT. This codes for CASNKQGAEPEKLFF. The chain joins TRBV2 to TRBJ1-4, with 8 positions matching TRBD1. The CDR3 is 15 amino acids. The junction had 12 bases not matched to a gene; V was cut back by 7 bases and J by 8 bases. The germline V gene has CDR1 SNHLY and CDR2 FYNNEI.

CDR3 in DNA: TGCAGCGTTGCGGACGGGACAGGGTCGAAAGATGGCTACACCTTC. The encoded protein is CSVADGTGSKDGYTF. The chain has TRBV29-1 and TRBJ1-2; 9 bases are shared with TRBD1. With 4 bases clipped from V and 6 bases from J, the junction kept 12 bases outside the gene matches. The CDR3 spans 15 residues. Germline values: CDR1 SQVTM, CDR2 ANQGSEA.

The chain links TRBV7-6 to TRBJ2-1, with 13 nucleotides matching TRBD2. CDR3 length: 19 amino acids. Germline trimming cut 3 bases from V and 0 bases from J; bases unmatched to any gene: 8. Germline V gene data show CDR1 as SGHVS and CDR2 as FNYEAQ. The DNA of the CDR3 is TGTGCCAGCAGCTTTACCGGGACTAGCGGGGTTAGCTCCTACAATGAGCAGTTCTTC. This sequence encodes CASSFTGTSGVSSYNEQFF.

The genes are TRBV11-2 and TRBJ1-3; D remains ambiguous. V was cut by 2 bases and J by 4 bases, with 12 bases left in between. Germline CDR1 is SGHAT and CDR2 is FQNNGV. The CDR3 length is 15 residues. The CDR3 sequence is CASSLWTFGGNTIYF. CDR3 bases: TGTGCCAGCAGCTTATGGACTTTCGGAGGAAACACCATATATTTT.

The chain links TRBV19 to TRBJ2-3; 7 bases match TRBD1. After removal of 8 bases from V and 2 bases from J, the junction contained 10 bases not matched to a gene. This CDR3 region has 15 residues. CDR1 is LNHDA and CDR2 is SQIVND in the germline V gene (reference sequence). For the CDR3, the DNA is TGTGCCAGTGATCCGGGACAGACTTCCACAGATACGCAGTATTTT. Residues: CASDPGQTSTDTQYF.

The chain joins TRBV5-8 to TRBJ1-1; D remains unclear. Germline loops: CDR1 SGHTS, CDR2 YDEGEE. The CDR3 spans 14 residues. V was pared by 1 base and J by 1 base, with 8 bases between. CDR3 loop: CASSLTYANTEAFF. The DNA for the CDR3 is TGTGCCAGCAGCTTGACATACGCGAACACTGAAGCTTTCTTT.

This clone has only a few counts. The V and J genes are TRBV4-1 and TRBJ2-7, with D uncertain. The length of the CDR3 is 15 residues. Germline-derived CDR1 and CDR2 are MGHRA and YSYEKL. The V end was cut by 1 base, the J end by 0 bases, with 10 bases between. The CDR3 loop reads CASSQALFSSYEQYF. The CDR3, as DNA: TGCGCCAGCAGCCAAGCACTGTTTAGCTCCTACGAGCAGTACTTC.

This CDR3 reads CASRGAGQFRKTQYF. For the CDR3, the DNA is TGTGCCAGCAGGGGGGCTGGACAGTTTCGGAAGACCCAGTACTTC. The genes are TRBV5-7 and TRBJ2-5; D might be TRBD1 (6 bases). TRBV5-7 is placed among ORFs of uncertain function. This CDR3 is 15 amino acids long. The V gene lost 5 bases and the J gene lost 6 bases, with 20 bases spanning the gap.